Following are 30 T cell receptor beta chains from one sample sequenced in a study of preoperative IRX-2 immunotherapy in early breast cancer. Treatment: preoperative locoregional IRX-2 cytokine immunotherapy. Sequencing used immunoSEQ multiplex PCR; TCRdb keeps in-frame clones, though not all of them. Counted here are 35,000 to 50,000 clones, about 95% occurring once; the ten biggest clones make up around 1.7%. The sample was tumor tissue, taken after IRX-2 immunotherapy. Receptors originate from a human donor with breast cancer.

V is TRBV4-3 and J is TRBJ1-6, with 7 bases identical to TRBD1. The CDR3 has 15 amino acids. Germline V gene data show CDR1 as LGHNA and CDR2 as YSLEER. V was clipped by 4 bases and J by 7 bases; unmatched bases: 7. The CDR3 protein is CASSRQQGLNSPLHF. CDR3 nucleotide sequence: TGCGCCAGCAGCCGGCAACAGGGGTTAAATTCACCCCTCCACTTT.

The rearrangement joins TRBV18 to TRBJ2-1; D ambiguous. Trimming left V 2 bases short and J 6 bases short, with 8 bases between. Germline V lookup: CDR1 KGHSH, CDR2 LQKENI. CDR3 length: 13 amino acids. The CDR3 DNA reads as TGTGCCAGCTCACCAAGGACCACCAATGAGCAGTTCTTC. It yields the protein CASSPRTTNEQFF.

This chain links TRBV27 with TRBJ2-2; either TRBD1 or TRBD2 may supply D (5 bases each). The CDR3 covers 14 residues. Trimming took off 1 base at V and 4 bases at J, with 7 bases between the two ends. Germline CDR1 reads MNHEY; CDR2 reads SMNVEV (reference sequence). The CDR3 sequence: CASSLYGGTGELFF. Written as DNA, the CDR3 is TGTGCCAGCAGTTTATATGGGGGCACCGGGGAGCTGTTTTTT.

This clone has just one count. The V call is TRBV7-3, the J call TRBJ1-1; D possibly corresponds to TRBD1 (5 bases). Germline CDR1 SGHTA, CDR2 FQGTGA. The CDR3 consists of 14 residues. V lost 4 bases to trimming and J lost 8 bases, with 17 bases between them. CDR3 loop: CASSSGRSGSEAFF. CDR3 DNA sequence: TGTGCCAGCAGCTCGGGGCGTTCGGGGAGCGAAGCTTTCTTT.

The chain employs TRBV6-5 and TRBJ2-3; D not resolved. Per the germline V gene, CDR1 is MNHEY and CDR2 is SVGAGI. The CDR3 totals 13 residues. V was cut by 6 bases and J by 1 base, with 8 bases left in between. In DNA form, the CDR3 reads TGTGCCAGCAGCCTCCCTGGCACAGATACGCAGTATTTT. Amino acids: CASSLPGTDTQYF.

The chain joins TRBV2 to TRBJ1-2; TRBD1 matches 8 bases. With V trimmed by 7 bases and J by 4 bases, 11 bases remained unmatched. The CDR3 runs 15 residues. Germline V gene lookup returns CDR1 SNHLY and CDR2 FYNNEI. The CDR3 DNA follows: TGTGCCAGCACCCCGGACAGGGCCCTCCTCTATGGCTACACCTTC. Amino acids: CASTPDRALLYGYTF.

This rearrangement joins TRBV6-1 to TRBJ2-1; 7 bases agree with TRBD1. The CDR3 length is 15 residues. J gave up 9 bases and V 5 bases, and 13 bases lay outside the gene matches. Germline V lookup: CDR1 MNHNS, CDR2 SASEGT. In DNA, the CDR3 is TGTGCCAGCAGTAAAGACAGGGCCGCGGTGGGTGAGCAGTTCTTC. Translated, it gives CASSKDRAAVGEQFF.

V is TRBV29-1 and J is TRBJ2-7; a weak D match, TRBD1 (5 bases). V lost 0 bases, J lost 0 bases, and 18 bases lay in between. Per germline, CDR1 SQVTM and CDR2 ANQGSEA. The CDR3 extends over 17 amino acids. The CDR3 region has the DNA TGCAGCGTTGAAGATCGAGACAGCCCTTTTCGCTCCTACGAGCAGTACTTC. It codes for CSVEDRDSPFRSYEQYF.

The chain has TRBV7-8 and TRBJ2-3; 13 positions agree with TRBD2. The CDR3 loop spans 18 amino acids. Germline CDR1 and CDR2: SGHVS and FQNEAQ. Germline trimming cut 7 bases from V and 3 bases from J; bases unmatched to any gene: 13. The CDR3 loop is CASTGTSGRVGGTDTQYF. The CDR3 coding sequence is TGTGCCAGCACTGGAACTAGCGGGAGGGTCGGGGGGACAGATACGCAGTATTTT.

The V and J genes are TRBV5-1 and TRBJ2-7, with a weak D call TRBD2 (6 bases). CDR3 length equals 16 residues. Between the trimmed V and J ends, which lost 4 bases and 3 bases, there was a span of 20 bases. Germline CDR1 is SGHRS and CDR2 is YFSETQ. CDR3 bases: TGCGCCAGCAGCGGTCCGGGACTCCTCCCAGGCTACGAGCAGTACTTC. Protein sequence: CASSGPGLLPGYEQYF.

The chain employs TRBV7-3 and TRBJ2-7, with D tentatively TRBD2 (5 bases). V lost 5 bases and J lost 4, with 12 bases in between. CDR3 size: 13 residues. Germline V lookup: CDR1 SGHTA, CDR2 FQGTGA. The CDR3 here is CASSLVPGYEQYF. In nucleotides, the CDR3 is TGTGCCAGCAGCCTCGTCCCGGGGTACGAGCAGTACTTC.

This chain joins TRBV30 and TRBJ1-3; the D is unclear. V lost 0 bases and J 2 bases, leaving 11 bases between the germline ends. CDR3 length equals 15 residues. Germline assignment: CDR1 GTSNPN and CDR2 SVGIG (reference sequence). The CDR3 loop reads CAWSVGRRAGNTIYF. The CDR3 coding sequence is TGTGCCTGGAGTGTTGGGAGGAGAGCTGGAAACACCATATATTTT.

The V gene is TRBV18, the J gene TRBJ2-5; no clear D gene. Per germline, CDR1 KGHSH and CDR2 LQKENI. Trimming removed 3 bases from V and 5 bases from J, with 7 bases in between. There are 12 residues in the CDR3. The chain's CDR3 is CASSPIVETQYF. CDR3 bases: TGTGCCAGCTCACCCATAGTGGAGACCCAGTACTTC. Supplemented by reference TRBV18 and TRBJ2-5, the full variable domain reads NAGVMQNPRHLVRRRGQEARLRCSPMKGHSHVYWYRQLPEEGLKFMVYLQKENIIDESGMPKERFSAEFPKEGPSILRIQQVVRGDSAAYFCASSPIVETQYFGPGTRLLVL.

The rearrangement uses TRBV18 and TRBJ2-7, with D unresolved. Germline CDR1 and CDR2: KGHSH and LQKENI. The ends were cut back, 0 bases at V and 5 bases at J, with 8 bases in the middle. This CDR3 comprises 13 residues. CDR3 DNA: TGTGCCAGCTCACCACCGACCCCCCACGAGCAGTACTTC. Its translation: CASSPPTPHEQYF.

V and J are TRBV6-4 and TRBJ2-3; D possibly matches TRBD1 or TRBD2 (5 bases each). The CDR3 has 14 amino acids. The germline gives CDR1 MRHNA, CDR2 SNTAGT. V was cut by 3 bases and J by 6 bases, with 13 bases left in between. This CDR3 reads CASSEGDSVDTQYF. The CDR3, as DNA: TGTGCCAGCAGTGAGGGGGATTCCGTCGATACGCAGTATTTT.

This rearrangement joins TRBV28 to TRBJ2-3, with TRBD2 matching over 9 bases. This CDR3 has 17 amino acids. The germline CDR1 and CDR2 sequences are MDHEN and SYDVKM. Losses at the gene ends were 3 bases for V and 3 bases for J; bases not matched to a gene: 10. The CDR3 DNA reads TGTGCCAGCAGTTTCCCCCTCGTAGCGGGGGAAACAGATACGCAGTATTTT. It translates to CASSFPLVAGETDTQYF. The complete variable domain, with remaining parts taken from reference TRBV28 and TRBJ2-3, reads DVKVTQSSRYLVKRTGEKVFLECVQDMDHENMFWYRQDPGLGLRLIYFSYDVKMKEKGDIPEGYSVSREKKERFSLILESASTNQTSMYLCASSFPLVAGETDTQYFGPGTRLTVL.

V is TRBV7-3 and J is TRBJ2-2, with 9 bases that match TRBD1. Germline CDR1 and CDR2: SGHTA and FQGTGA. With 5 bases clipped from V and 3 bases from J, the junction kept 7 bases outside the gene matches. This CDR3 has 16 residues. The CDR3 region is CASSTSQGADTGELFF. The CDR3 bases are TGTGCCAGCAGCACATCACAGGGGGCGGACACCGGGGAGCTGTTTTTT.

This clone appeared once. The V and J genes are TRBV5-1 and TRBJ2-5; either TRBD1 or TRBD2 may fit D (6 bases each). Germline CDR1 is SGHRS and CDR2 is YFSETQ. Trimming removed 9 bases from V and 5 bases from J, with 17 bases in between. The CDR3 contains 13 residues. CDR3 DNA sequence: TGCGCCACCAAAGGGGGGCCGTGGGAGACCCAGTACTTC. Protein product: CATKGGPWETQYF.

The rearrangement joins TRBV19 to TRBJ2-2, with a possible D match to TRBD1 (5 bases). The length of the CDR3 is 15 residues. Germline CDR1 reads LNHDA; CDR2 reads SQIVND (reference sequence). V was cut by 4 bases and J by 4 bases, with 13 bases left in between. The CDR3 nucleotides read TGTGCCAGTAGTAAAGCCAGGGTGGGCACCGGGGAGCTGTTTTTT. It codes for CASSKARVGTGELFF. The variable domain in full, with the rest retrieved from reference TRBV19 and TRBJ2-2, is DGGITQSPKYLFRKEGQNVTLSCEQNLNHDAMYWYRQDPGQGLRLIYYSQIVNDFQKGDIAEGYSVSREKKESFPLTVTSAQKNPTAFYLCASSKARVGTGELFFGEGSRLTVL.

The gene calls are TRBV7-8 and TRBJ2-1, with TRBD2 identical over 7 bases. V lost 5 bases to trimming and J lost 5 bases; unmatched junction nucleotides: 18. Germline-derived CDR1 and CDR2 are SGHVS and FQNEAQ. CDR3 size: 18 residues. CDR3 DNA: TGTGCCAGCAGCCCCCCCTACCGTCTAGCGGCCAAACACAATGAGCAGTTCTTC. Residues: CASSPPYRLAAKHNEQFF.

The chain couples TRBV30 to TRBJ1-3; no firm D call. CDR1 is GTSNPN and CDR2 is SVGIG in the germline V gene (reference sequence). V was shortened by 0 bases and J by 0 bases, with 12 bases between the two germline ends. This CDR3 has 16 amino acids. The CDR3 DNA sequence: TGTGCCTGGAGTGTACCCCGCGCAACCTCTGGAAACACCATATATTTT. It translates to CAWSVPRATSGNTIYF.

This clone occurred a few times. The chain is built from TRBV18 and TRBJ2-2; a possible D gene is TRBD2 (6 bases). CDR1 is KGHSH, CDR2 LQKENI, per germline. There are 16 residues in the CDR3. Trimming cost V 4 bases and J 3 bases, with 15 bases left between them. The CDR3 nucleotides are TGTGCCAGCTCACGCCCGACGGGGGTAGACACCGGGGAGCTGTTTTTT. Protein: CASSRPTGVDTGELFF.

The chain couples TRBV18 to TRBJ2-3; possibly TRBD1 for D (6 bases). The V end lost 2 bases, the J end lost 4 bases, and 10 bases lay between the germline ends. Germline CDR1 and CDR2: KGHSH and LQKENI. The length of the CDR3 is 14 residues. CDR3 bases: TGTGCCAGCTCACCAGGGGGCACCCCAGATACGCAGTATTTT. This gives the protein CASSPGGTPDTQYF. The variable domain in full, completed from reference TRBV18 and TRBJ2-3, reads NAGVMQNPRHLVRRRGQEARLRCSPMKGHSHVYWYRQLPEEGLKFMVYLQKENIIDESGMPKERFSAEFPKEGPSILRIQQVVRGDSAAYFCASSPGGTPDTQYFGPGTRLTVL.

The chain joins TRBV25-1 to TRBJ2-5, with D possibly called TRBD1 or TRBD2 (5 bases each). Trimming cost V 6 bases and J 1 base, with 12 bases left between them. The CDR3 is 14 residues long. The germline V gene encodes CDR1 MGHDK and CDR2 SYGVNS. The CDR3 region is CASRPGTTQETQYF. For the CDR3, the DNA is TGTGCCAGCAGGCCGGGGACCACCCAAGAGACCCAGTACTTC. Drawing the rest from reference TRBV25-1 and TRBJ2-5, the complete variable domain is EADIYQTPRYLVIGTGKKITLECSQTMGHDKMYWYQQDPGMELHLIHYSYGVNSTEKGDLSSESTVSRIRTEHFPLTLESARPSHTSQYLCASRPGTTQETQYFGPGTRLLVL.

The rearrangement joins TRBV4-3 to TRBJ2-2; D remains ambiguous. The V gene lost 0 bases and the J gene lost 6 bases, with 5 bases spanning the gap. CDR3 size: 13 residues. Germline V lookup: CDR1 LGHNA, CDR2 YSLEER. The CDR3: CASSQDPAGELFF. The CDR3 DNA follows: TGCGCCAGCAGCCAAGACCCGGCCGGGGAGCTGTTTTTT.

The V call is TRBV29-1, the J call TRBJ1-1; D possibly corresponds to TRBD1 (6 bases). Per germline, CDR1 SQVTM and CDR2 ANQGSEA. The CDR3 sequence is 13 residues long. Trimming removed 7 bases from V and 9 bases from J, with 21 bases in between. This CDR3 is CSATDVGGLKAFF. The CDR3 DNA sequence: TGCAGCGCAACTGACGTGGGGGGCCTTAAAGCTTTCTTT. The whole variable domain, remainder taken from reference TRBV29-1 and TRBJ1-1, is SAVISQKPSRDICQRGTSLTIQCQVDSQVTMMFWYRQQPGQSLTLIATANQGSEATYESGFVIDKFPISRPNLTFSTLTVSNMSPEDSSIYLCSATDVGGLKAFFGQGTRLTVV.

The chain uses TRBV27 and TRBJ2-3, with 7 bases aligning to TRBD2. The ends lost 2 bases at V and 1 base at J; junction bases unmatched: 0. Germline loops: CDR1 MNHEY, CDR2 SMNVEV (reference sequence). The CDR3 sequence is 14 residues long. This CDR3 reads CASSLGGGTDTQYF. CDR3 coding DNA: TGTGCCAGCAGTTTAGGGGGGGGCACAGATACGCAGTATTTT.

CDR3 in amino acids: CASSPDSGSYEQYF. In nucleotides, the CDR3 is TGCGCCAGCAGCCCAGATAGCGGTTCCTACGAGCAGTACTTC. The V and J genes are TRBV4-3 and TRBJ2-7; possible D gene TRBD2, 6 bases. This CDR3 contains 14 residues. Germline V gene data show CDR1 as LGHNA and CDR2 as YSLEER. Trimming removed 4 bases at V and 1 base at J, with 11 bases between.

This sequence joins TRBV15 and TRBJ1-2, with TRBD1 matching over 7 bases. The germline V gene encodes CDR1 LNHNV and CDR2 YYDKDF (reference sequence). With V trimmed by 0 bases and J by 4 bases, 5 bases remained unmatched. This CDR3 has 15 amino acids. CDR3: CATSRDRDRVYGYTF. The CDR3 DNA reads TGTGCCACCAGCAGAGACCGAGACAGGGTCTATGGCTACACCTTC. Based on the CDR3 plus reference TRBV15 and TRBJ1-2, the full variable domain is DAMVIQNPRYQVTQFGKPVTLSCSQTLNHNVMYWYQQKSSQAPKLLFHYYDKDFNNEADTPDNFQSRRPNTSFCFLDIRSPGLGDTAMYLCATSRDRDRVYGYTFGSGTRLTVV.

In this sample, this clone turned up once. The chain couples TRBV2 to TRBJ2-1; 8 positions match TRBD2. The CDR3 covers 16 residues. Germline V lookup: CDR1 SNHLY, CDR2 FYNNEI. With V trimmed by 5 bases and J by 2 bases, 8 bases remained unmatched. The CDR3 nucleotides read TGTGCCAGCAGTTGGAGGGGTAGCGGGGCCTACAATGAGCAGTTCTTC. Amino acids: CASSWRGSGAYNEQFF.